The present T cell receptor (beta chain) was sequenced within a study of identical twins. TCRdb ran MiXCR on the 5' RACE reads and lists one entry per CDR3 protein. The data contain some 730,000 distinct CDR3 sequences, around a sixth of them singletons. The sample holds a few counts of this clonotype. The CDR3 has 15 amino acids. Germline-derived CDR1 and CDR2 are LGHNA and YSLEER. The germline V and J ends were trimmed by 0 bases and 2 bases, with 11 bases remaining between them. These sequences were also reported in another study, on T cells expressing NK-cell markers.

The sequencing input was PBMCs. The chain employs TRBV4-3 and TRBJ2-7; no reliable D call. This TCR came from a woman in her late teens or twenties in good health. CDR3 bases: TGCGCCAGCAGCCAAGATGTCGAGGAAACCTACGAGCAGTACTTC. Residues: CASSQDVEETYEQYF.